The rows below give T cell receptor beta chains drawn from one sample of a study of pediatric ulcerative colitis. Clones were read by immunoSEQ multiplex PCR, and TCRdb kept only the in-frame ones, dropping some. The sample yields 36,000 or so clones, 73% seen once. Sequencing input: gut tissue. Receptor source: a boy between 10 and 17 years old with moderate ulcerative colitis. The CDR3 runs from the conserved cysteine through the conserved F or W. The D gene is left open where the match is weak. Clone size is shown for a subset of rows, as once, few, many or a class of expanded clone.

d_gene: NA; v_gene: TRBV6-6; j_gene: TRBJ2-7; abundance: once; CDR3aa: CASRNAASQVREQYF; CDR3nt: TGTGCCAGCAGGAACGCGGCCTCACAAGTGCGCGAGCAGTACTTC
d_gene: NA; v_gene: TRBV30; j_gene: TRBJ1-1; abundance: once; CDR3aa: CALSGGDTEAFF; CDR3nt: TGTGCCTTGAGCGGGGGGGACACTGAAGCTTTCTTT
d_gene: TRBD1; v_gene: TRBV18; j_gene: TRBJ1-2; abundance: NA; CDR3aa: CASSRDREYGYTF; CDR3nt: TGTGCCAGCTCACGCGACAGGGAATATGGCTACACCTTC
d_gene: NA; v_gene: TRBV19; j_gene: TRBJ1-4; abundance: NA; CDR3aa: CASSIDGRGVNEKLFF; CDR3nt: TGTGCCAGTAGTATAGATGGCCGGGGCGTAAATGAAAAACTGTTTTTT
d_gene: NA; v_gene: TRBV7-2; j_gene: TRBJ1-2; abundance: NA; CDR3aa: CASSLEGQTYGYTF; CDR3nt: TGTGCCAGCAGCTTAGAAGGACAGACCTATGGCTACACCTTC
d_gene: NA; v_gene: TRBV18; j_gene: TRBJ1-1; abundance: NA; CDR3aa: CASSLTGRDTEAFF; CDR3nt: TGTGCCAGCTCACTAACGGGGCGCGACACTGAAGCTTTCTTT
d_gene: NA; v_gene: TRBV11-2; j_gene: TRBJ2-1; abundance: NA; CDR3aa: CASSLRYQGQFF; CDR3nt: TGTGCCAGCAGCTTAAGGTACCAGGGGCAGTTCTTC
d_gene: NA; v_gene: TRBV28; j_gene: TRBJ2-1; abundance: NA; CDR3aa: CASSSSKTRGNEQFF; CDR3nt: TGTGCCAGCAGTTCCTCCAAAACGCGTGGGAATGAGCAGTTCTTC
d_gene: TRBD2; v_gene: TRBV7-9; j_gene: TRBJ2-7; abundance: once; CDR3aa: CASSLDASGRSYEQYF; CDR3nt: TGTGCCAGCAGCTTAGACGCTAGCGGACGATCCTACGAGCAGTACTTC
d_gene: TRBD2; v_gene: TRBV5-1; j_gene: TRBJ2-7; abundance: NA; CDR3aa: CASSLARLAGLPYEQYF; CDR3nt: TGCGCCAGCAGCCTAGCAAGACTAGCGGGACTACCCTACGAGCAGTACTTC
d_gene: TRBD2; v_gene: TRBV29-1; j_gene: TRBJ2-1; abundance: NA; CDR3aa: CSVSGGGFF; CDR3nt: TGCAGCGTCAGCGGGGGAGGGTTCTTC
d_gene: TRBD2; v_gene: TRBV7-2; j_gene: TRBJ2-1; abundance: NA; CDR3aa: CASSPVAGAVYNEQFF; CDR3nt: TGTGCCAGCAGCCCGGTAGCGGGAGCGGTTTACAATGAGCAGTTCTTC
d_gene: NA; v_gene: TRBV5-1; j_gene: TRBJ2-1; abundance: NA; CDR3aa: CASSLESPFSYNEQFF; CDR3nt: TGCGCCAGCAGCTTGGAATCGCCTTTCTCCTACAATGAGCAGTTCTTC
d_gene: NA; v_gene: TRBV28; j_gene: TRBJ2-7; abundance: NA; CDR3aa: CASSFQDRRTYEQYF; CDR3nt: TGTGCCAGCAGTTTCCAAGACAGGAGGACCTACGAGCAGTACTTC
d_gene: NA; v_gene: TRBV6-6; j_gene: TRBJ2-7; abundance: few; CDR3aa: CASSYWRSSESQYF; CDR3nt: TGTGCCAGCAGTTATTGGCGCAGCTCCGAGTCGCAGTACTTC
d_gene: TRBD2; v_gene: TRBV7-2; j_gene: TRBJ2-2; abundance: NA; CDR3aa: CASSGSGSLDGELFF; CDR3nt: TGTGCCAGCAGCGGTAGCGGGAGCCTAGACGGGGAGCTGTTTTTT
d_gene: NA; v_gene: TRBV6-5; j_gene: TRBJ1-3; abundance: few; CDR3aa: CASSYSEGSGNTIYF; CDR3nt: TGTGCCAGCAGTTACTCCGAGGGGTCTGGAAACACCATATATTTT
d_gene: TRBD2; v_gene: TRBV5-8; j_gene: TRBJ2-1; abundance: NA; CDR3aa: CASSFTGTSGDYNEQFF; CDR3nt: TGTGCCAGCAGCTTTACCGGGACTAGCGGGGATTACAATGAGCAGTTCTTC
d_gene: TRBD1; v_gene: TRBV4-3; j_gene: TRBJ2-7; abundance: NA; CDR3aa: CASSQVEFNGTAKREQYF; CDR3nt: TGCGCCAGCAGCCAAGTCGAATTTAATGGGACAGCCAAGAGGGAGCAGTACTTC
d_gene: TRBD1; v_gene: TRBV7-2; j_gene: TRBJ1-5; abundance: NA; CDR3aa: CASTNPGGEGRPQHF; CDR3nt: TGTGCCAGCACAAACCCAGGGGGGGAAGGGAGGCCCCAGCATTTT
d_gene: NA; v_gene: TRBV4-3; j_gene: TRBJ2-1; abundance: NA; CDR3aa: CASSDFRGSYNEQFF; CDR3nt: TGCGCCAGCAGCGACTTTCGGGGTTCCTACAATGAGCAGTTCTTC
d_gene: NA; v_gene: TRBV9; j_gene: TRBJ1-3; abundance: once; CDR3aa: CASSVTLTQNTIYF; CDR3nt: TGTGCCAGCAGCGTAACTCTAACCCAAAACACCATATATTTT
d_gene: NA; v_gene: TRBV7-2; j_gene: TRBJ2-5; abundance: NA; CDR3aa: CASSIGPPETQYF; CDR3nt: TGTGCCAGCAGCATCGGCCCCCCTGAGACCCAGTACTTC
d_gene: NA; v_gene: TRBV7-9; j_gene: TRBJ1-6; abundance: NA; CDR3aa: CASSQGGRSPLHF; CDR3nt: TGTGCCAGCAGCCAAGGGGGGCGTTCACCCCTCCACTTT
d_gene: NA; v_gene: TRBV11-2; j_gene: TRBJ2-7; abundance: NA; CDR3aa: CASSWATQTYEQYF; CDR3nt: TGTGCCAGCAGCTGGGCGACGCAAACCTACGAGCAGTACTTC
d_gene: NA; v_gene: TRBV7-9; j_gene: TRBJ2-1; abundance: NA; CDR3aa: CASSSGVSYNEQFF; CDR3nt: TGTGCCAGCAGCTCCGGAGTCTCCTACAATGAGCAGTTCTTC
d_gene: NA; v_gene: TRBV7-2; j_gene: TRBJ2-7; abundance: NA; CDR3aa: CASSFLRHDYEQYF; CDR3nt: TGTGCCAGCAGCTTCCTGAGACACGATTACGAGCAGTACTTC
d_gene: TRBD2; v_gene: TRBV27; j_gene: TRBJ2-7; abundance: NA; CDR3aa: CASSSGLAGGPDYEQYF; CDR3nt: TGTGCCAGCAGTTCGGGACTAGCGGGAGGACCCGACTACGAGCAGTACTTC
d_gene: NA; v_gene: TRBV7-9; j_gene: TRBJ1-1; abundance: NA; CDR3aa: CASSLVRSHRAGRTEAFF; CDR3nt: TGTGCCAGCAGCCTCGTTCGGAGCCACCGGGCGGGACGCACTGAAGCTTTCTTT
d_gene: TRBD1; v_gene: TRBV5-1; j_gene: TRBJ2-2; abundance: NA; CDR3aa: CASSWSDRSNTGELFF; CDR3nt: TGCGCCAGCAGCTGGTCGGACAGGTCGAACACCGGGGAGCTGTTTTTT
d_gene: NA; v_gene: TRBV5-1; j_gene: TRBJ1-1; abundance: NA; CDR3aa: CASMPSGGTEAFF; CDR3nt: TGCGCCAGCATGCCTTCGGGGGGCACTGAAGCTTTCTTT
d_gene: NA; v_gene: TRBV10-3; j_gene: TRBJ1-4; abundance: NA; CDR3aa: CAIKGSDTATNEKLFF; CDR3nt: TGTGCCATCAAGGGGTCAGATACTGCAACTAATGAAAAACTGTTTTTT
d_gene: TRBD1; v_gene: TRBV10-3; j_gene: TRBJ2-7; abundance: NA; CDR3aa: CAISDWDSSYEQYF; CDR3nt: TGTGCCATCAGTGATTGGGACAGTTCCTACGAGCAGTACTTC
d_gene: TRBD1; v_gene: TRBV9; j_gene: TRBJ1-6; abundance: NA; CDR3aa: CASSVGTGGNNSPLHF; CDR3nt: TGTGCCAGCAGCGTAGGGACAGGGGGAAACAATTCACCCCTCCACTTT
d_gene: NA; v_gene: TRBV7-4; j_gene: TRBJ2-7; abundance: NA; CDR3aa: CASSPPGHTTPYEQYF; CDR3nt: TGTGCCAGCAGCCCGCCGGGCCACACTACCCCCTACGAGCAGTACTTC
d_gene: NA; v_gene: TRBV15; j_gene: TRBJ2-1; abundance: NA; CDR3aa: CATSREANEQFF; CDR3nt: TGTGCCACCAGCAGAGAAGCCAATGAGCAGTTCTTC
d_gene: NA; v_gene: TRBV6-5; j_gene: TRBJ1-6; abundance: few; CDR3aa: CASSYTYKDSPLHF; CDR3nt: TGTGCCAGCAGTTACACCTACAAAGATTCACCCCTCCACTTT
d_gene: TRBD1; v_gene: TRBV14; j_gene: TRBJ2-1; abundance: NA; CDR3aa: CASSPPRDSAPRYNEQFF; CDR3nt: TGTGCCAGCAGCCCGCCTCGGGACAGCGCACCCCGGTACAATGAGCAGTTCTTC
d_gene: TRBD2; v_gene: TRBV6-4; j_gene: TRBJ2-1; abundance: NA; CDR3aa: CASSEQGLVEVDEQFF; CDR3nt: TGTGCTAGCAGTGAGCAGGGACTAGTGGAAGTAGATGAGCAGTTCTTC
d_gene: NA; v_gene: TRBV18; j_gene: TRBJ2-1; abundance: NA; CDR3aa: CASSTLSESSYNEQFF; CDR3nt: TGTGCCAGCTCCACACTCTCGGAGAGCTCCTACAATGAGCAGTTCTTC
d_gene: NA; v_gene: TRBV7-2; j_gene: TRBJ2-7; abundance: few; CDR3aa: CASSLAARTYEQYF; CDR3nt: TGTGCCAGCAGCTTAGCGGCCCGAACCTACGAGCAGTACTTC
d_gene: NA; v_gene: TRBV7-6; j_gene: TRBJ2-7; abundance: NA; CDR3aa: CASSQRTSYEQYF; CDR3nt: TGTGCCAGCAGCCAGAGGACGTCCTACGAGCAGTACTTC
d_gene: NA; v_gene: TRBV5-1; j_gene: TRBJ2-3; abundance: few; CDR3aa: CASSLARDTQYF; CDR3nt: TGCGCCAGCAGCTTGGCAAGAGATACGCAGTATTTT
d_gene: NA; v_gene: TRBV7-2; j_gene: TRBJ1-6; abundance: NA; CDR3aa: CASSSGVKVYNSPLHF; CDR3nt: TGTGCCAGCAGCTCAGGGGTCAAAGTATATAATTCACCCCTCCACTTT
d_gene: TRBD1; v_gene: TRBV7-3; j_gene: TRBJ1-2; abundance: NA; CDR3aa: CASSLTPGQGTITNYGYTF; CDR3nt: TGTGCCAGCAGCTTAACTCCGGGACAGGGGACCATCACTAACTATGGCTACACCTTC
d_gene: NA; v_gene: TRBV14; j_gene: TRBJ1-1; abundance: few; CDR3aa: CASSQQGNTEAFF; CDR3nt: TGTGCCAGCAGCCAACAGGGGAACACTGAAGCTTTCTTT
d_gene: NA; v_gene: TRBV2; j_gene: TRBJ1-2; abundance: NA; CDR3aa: CASSDSSYYGYTF; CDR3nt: TGTGCCAGCAGTGATAGCAGCTACTATGGCTACACCTTT
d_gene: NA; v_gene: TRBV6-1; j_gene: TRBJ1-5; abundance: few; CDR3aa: CASSENRGNQPQHF; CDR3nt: TGTGCCAGCAGTGAAAACAGGGGCAATCAGCCCCAGCATTTT
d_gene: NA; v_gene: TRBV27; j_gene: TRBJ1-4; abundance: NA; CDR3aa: CASSLNGGIAEKLFF; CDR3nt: TGTGCCAGCAGTTTAAATGGGGGGATAGCTGAAAAACTGTTTTTT
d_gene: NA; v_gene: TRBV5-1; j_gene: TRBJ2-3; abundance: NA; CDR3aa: CASSLLGTDTQYF; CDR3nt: TGCGCCAGCAGCTTGTTAGGCACAGATACGCAGTATTTT
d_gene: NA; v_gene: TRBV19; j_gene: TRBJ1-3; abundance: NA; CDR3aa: CASSPRVHLSGNTIYF; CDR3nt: TGTGCCAGTAGTCCCAGGGTCCACCTCTCTGGAAACACCATATATTTT
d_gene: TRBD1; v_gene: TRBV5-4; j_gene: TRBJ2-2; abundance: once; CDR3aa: CASSKTGGDTGELFF; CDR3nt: TGTGCCAGCAGCAAGACAGGGGGCGACACCGGGGAGCTGTTTTTT
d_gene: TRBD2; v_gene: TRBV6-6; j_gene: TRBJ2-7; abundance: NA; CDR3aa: CASSYGLAGTYEQYF; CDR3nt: TGTGCCAGCAGTTACGGACTAGCGGGGACCTACGAGCAGTACTTC
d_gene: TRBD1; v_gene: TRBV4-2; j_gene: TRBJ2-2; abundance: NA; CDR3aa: CASSRDRVSTGELFF; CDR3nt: TGTGCCAGCAGCAGGGACAGGGTCTCTACCGGGGAGCTGTTTTTT
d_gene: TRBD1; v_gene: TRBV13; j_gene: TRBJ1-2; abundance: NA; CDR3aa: CASSLRQGGYGYTF; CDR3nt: TGTGCCAGCAGCTTACGACAGGGAGGCTATGGCTACACCTTC
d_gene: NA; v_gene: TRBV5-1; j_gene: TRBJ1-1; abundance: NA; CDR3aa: CASSLVGAGSGVMNTEAFF; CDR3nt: TGCGCCAGCAGCTTGGTGGGGGCAGGCTCGGGAGTAATGAACACTGAAGCTTTCTTT
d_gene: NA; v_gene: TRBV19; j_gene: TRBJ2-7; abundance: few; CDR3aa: CASSNSLYEQYF; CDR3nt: TGTGCCAGTAGTAATAGCCTCTACGAGCAGTACTTC
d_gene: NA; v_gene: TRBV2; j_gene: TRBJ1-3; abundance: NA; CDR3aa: CASRFGDTIYF; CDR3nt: TGTGCCAGCCGGTTCGGGGACACCATATATTTT
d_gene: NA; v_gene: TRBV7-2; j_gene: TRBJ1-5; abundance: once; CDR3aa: CASSSSTYQPQHF; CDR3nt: TGTGCCAGCAGCTCTTCAACCTATCAGCCCCAGCATTTT